These T cell receptor beta chains were read from a single sample in a study of T cell repertoires in cytomegalovirus infection. Using its own MiXCR run on the reads, TCRdb lists one record per CDR3 protein. Among about 130,000 distinct CDR3 sequences listed, roughly a third were seen once. The antigens these receptors bind are not known. The material was CD8+ T cells from cultured PBMCs, obtained from culture after CMV antigen stimulation. The source of these receptors is a human donor in good health (CMV status not recorded). Some clones in this sample may be carry-over from other donors' samples. The CDR3 runs from the conserved cysteine through the conserved F or W. A D gene is named only where the DNA matches it firmly. Size tells how often a clone was seen (once, few, many) or the class of an expanded clone, and some rows leave it out.

v_gene,abundance,d_gene,j_gene,CDR3nt,CDR3aa
TRBV29-1,-,-,TRBJ2-1,TGCAGCGTTGAGTTAGGACCGGGGAATGAGCAGTTCTTC,CSVELGPGNEQFF
TRBV7-3,-,TRBD1,TRBJ2-1,TGTGCCAGCAGCTTAACGGGACAGGAGTACAATGAGCAGTTCTTC,CASSLTGQEYNEQFF
TRBV7-8,many,-,TRBJ2-1,TGTGCCAGCAGCCCCCGGACAGACCCAACCTACAATGAGCAGTTCTTC,CASSPRTDPTYNEQFF
TRBV2,many,-,TRBJ1-4,TGTGCCAGCAATTCCGGGATACTGGCTGAAAAACTGTTTTTT,CASNSGILAEKLFF
TRBV7-2,many,-,TRBJ1-4,TGTGCCAGCAGCTTAGGACAGGCTGCTAATGAAAAACTGTTTTTT,CASSLGQAANEKLFF
TRBV7-2,many,TRBD2,TRBJ2-7,TGTGCCAGCAGCTTATGGGTAATGGGACTATCTTTCGAGCAGTACTTC,CASSLWVMGLSFEQYF
TRBV19,-,-,TRBJ2-1,TGTGCCAGTTCGCAAGGCTACAATGAGCAGTTCTTC,CASSQGYNEQFF
TRBV6-2/TRBV6-3,-,TRBD2,TRBJ2-1,TGTGCCAGCAGTTACGAGCGGGGTGTCTACAATGAGCAGTTCTTC,CASSYERGVYNEQFF
TRBV6-1,many,-,TRBJ1-2,TGTGCCAGCAAGGCTCGCCGACCCCAAAACAGGGTAGCTAACTATGGCTACACCTTC,CASKARRPQNRVANYGYTF
TRBV5-1,-,-,TRBJ1-5,TGCGCCAGCAGCTTGGGCGACAACAGCAATCAGCCCCAGCATTTT,CASSLGDNSNQPQHF
TRBV7-2,-,-,TRBJ2-1,TGTGCCAGCAGCCCAATCAGGGTCACAAGGGACTACAATGAGCAGTTCTTC,CASSPIRVTRDYNEQFF
TRBV4-1,-,TRBD2,TRBJ2-6,TGCGCCAGCAGCCAAGTTGTTCCAGCGGGGGAGACTGGGGCCAACGTCCTGACTTTC,CASSQVVPAGETGANVLTF
TRBV7-9,many,-,TRBJ1-1,TGTGCCAGCAGCTTCCGGACGGGGAACACTGAAGCTTTCTTT,CASSFRTGNTEAFF
TRBV7-9,-,-,TRBJ1-3,TGTGCCAGCAGCTTAGCGGAAGTGACGGACAGATGGGCCACTGGAAACACCATATATTTT,CASSLAEVTDRWATGNTIYF
TRBV6-1,few,-,TRBJ2-2,TGTGCCAGCAGTTGGGCAGGTTACACCGGGGAGCTGTTTTTT,CASSWAGYTGELFF
TRBV6-1,-,TRBD2,TRBJ2-3,TGTGCCAGCAGTGAAGTTGCGCGGGGGGGCTGGAGCACAGATACGCAGTATTTT,CASSEVARGGWSTDTQYF
TRBV6-5,-,-,TRBJ1-2,TGTGCCAGCAGTCCGACTTTCAGGGAGAGTAACTATGGCTACACCTTC,CASSPTFRESNYGYTF
TRBV11-2,-,-,TRBJ1-1,TGTGCCAGCAGCTATTGGGTCGGGAACACTGAAGCTTTCTTT,CASSYWVGNTEAFF
TRBV4-3,once,TRBD1,TRBJ2-2,TGCGCCAGCAGCCAAGATTTCTCCGGGACAGGGGCCGGGGAGCTGTTTTTT,CASSQDFSGTGAGELFF
TRBV6-6,few,-,TRBJ2-1,TGTGCCAGCAGTTACACCGGGGAGACCTACAATGAGCAGTTCTTC,CASSYTGETYNEQFF
TRBV25-1,-,TRBD1,TRBJ2-7,TGTGCCAGCGCCGGGACAGAAGCCTACGAGCAGTACTTC,CASAGTEAYEQYF
TRBV7-8,-,-,TRBJ2-5,TGTGCCAGCAGCTTAGGGCTGGCACTTAGTAATAGAGAGACCCAGTACTTC,CASSLGLALSNRETQYF
TRBV7-9,once,TRBD1,TRBJ2-1,TGTGCCAGCAGCCGACCGACAGGGTACAATGAGCAGTTCTTC,CASSRPTGYNEQFF
TRBV6-5,-,TRBD2,TRBJ2-1,TGTGCTAGCAGTTATACTAGCGGGGGGGCAGGTGTTCGTAATGAGCAGTTCTTC,CASSYTSGGAGVRNEQFF
TRBV6-2/TRBV6-3,-,-,TRBJ2-1,TGTGCCAGCAGTTACTCGAGCGTCAATGAGCAGTTCTTC,CASSYSSVNEQFF
TRBV20-1,many,TRBD2,TRBJ2-1,TGCAGTGCTAGAGTGCGGGGGGGGGGCAGAAATGAGCAGTTCTTC,CSARVRGGGRNEQFF
TRBV7-6,-,TRBD2,TRBJ2-5,TGTGCCAGCAGCTTATCCGGGACTAAGACCCAGTACTTC,CASSLSGTKTQYF
TRBV12-3/TRBV12-4,-,-,TRBJ2-2,TGTGCCAGCAGTTTTGCAGGGCCCGCCGGGGAGCTGTTTTTT,CASSFAGPAGELFF
TRBV7-6,few,TRBD1,TRBJ2-3,TGTGCCAGCAGCTTTGGACAGGGGGCAGGAGGGGATACGCAGTATTTT,CASSFGQGAGGDTQYF
TRBV7-6,-,-,TRBJ2-5,TGTGCCAGCAGCATGGACAGCTTCCAAGAGACCCAGTACTTC,CASSMDSFQETQYF
TRBV7-9,many,-,TRBJ1-4,TGTGCCAGCAGCTCAAACCTTCGACGGGGTAATGAAAAACTGTTTTTT,CASSSNLRRGNEKLFF
TRBV29-1,-,-,TRBJ2-5,TGCAGCGTTGAAGACAACAGGGATGGGACCCAGTACTTC,CSVEDNRDGTQYF
TRBV4-2,-,TRBD2,TRBJ2-3,TGTGCCAGCAGCCAAGAGCGGGGGGCAACAGATACGCAGTATTTT,CASSQERGATDTQYF
TRBV5-1,once,TRBD2,TRBJ2-1,TGCGCCAGCAGCATGAGCGGGGCCTACAATGAGCAGTTCTTC,CASSMSGAYNEQFF
TRBV7-8,-,-,TRBJ2-7,TGTGCCAGCAGCTTGGAGCTTCCCTACGAGCAGTACTTC,CASSLELPYEQYF
TRBV7-8,few,-,TRBJ2-5,TGTGCCAGCAACTTAGCGCCAGGGGAGACCCAGTACTTC,CASNLAPGETQYF
TRBV7-9,few,-,TRBJ2-1,TGTGCCAGCAGCTTCGGTTACAATGAGCAGTTCTTC,CASSFGYNEQFF
TRBV2,many,TRBD2,TRBJ2-7,TGTGCCAGCAGTGCGGGACTAGCGGCGTCCTACGAGCAGTACTTC,CASSAGLAASYEQYF
TRBV6-1,-,TRBD2,TRBJ2-3,TGTGCCAGCAGTGAACTAGCGGCTACAGATACGCAGTATTTT,CASSELAATDTQYF
TRBV5-1,-,-,TRBJ1-1,TGCGCCAGCAGCTTGCCCGGTTCGAGCGAAGCTTTCTTT,CASSLPGSSEAFF
TRBV6-1,many,-,TRBJ2-7,TGTGCCAGCAGTGAATGGCAGGGCCTCTCCTACGAGCAGTACTTC,CASSEWQGLSYEQYF
TRBV27,few,-,TRBJ2-7,TGTGCCAGCAGTCCAACCGGGGGCGGGACAGTAATCTACGAGCAGTACTTC,CASSPTGGGTVIYEQYF
TRBV5-1,few,TRBD2,TRBJ2-2,TGCGCCAGCAGCCCGACTAGCGGCACCGGGGAGCTGTTTTTT,CASSPTSGTGELFF
TRBV27,few,TRBD1,TRBJ1-1,TGTGCCAGCAGTAGGGGACAGGGTTTTGAAGCTTTCTTT,CASSRGQGFEAFF
TRBV7-8,many,TRBD1,TRBJ2-7,TGTGCCAGCAGCTTAGCGATCATTCAGGGACAGAACTACGAGCAGTACTTC,CASSLAIIQGQNYEQYF
TRBV4-1,-,-,TRBJ1-1,TGCGCCAGCAGCCACGGAAGGGGGAACACTGAAGCTTTCTTT,CASSHGRGNTEAFF
TRBV7-9,many,-,TRBJ1-1,TGTGCCAGCAGCTTAGCTTTCGGAGGGAGAACTGAAGCTTTCTTT,CASSLAFGGRTEAFF
TRBV19,-,-,TRBJ1-5,TGTGCCAGTAGTATATTCCTGTTCTATAGCAATCAGCCCCAGCATTTT,CASSIFLFYSNQPQHF
TRBV5-5,few,-,TRBJ1-1,TGTGCCAGCAGCTTGGCCCTCGGATGGAACACTGAAGCTTTCTTT,CASSLALGWNTEAFF